This T cell receptor (beta chain) appears in the sequencing data of a study of monozygotic twins with inflammatory bowel disease. Study-wide points: Repertoires of patients may have been made more variable by differing immunosuppressive treatments.

Total RNA amounting to 3500 ng went into each TCR library. TCRalpha and TCRbeta cDNA was put through two nested PCRs of approximately 17 and 9 cycles. TCRdb reprocessed the 5' RACE reads and stores each CDR3 protein as one record, lacking DNA. The sample totals some 130,000 distinct CDR3 sequences. Germline CDR1 ENHRY, CDR2 SYGVKD. This CDR3 region has 13 residues. In regard to this clonotype: Its antigen is unknown.

The authors drew 2 to 2.5 ml of blood from each donor. This chain connects TRBV10-3 to TRBJ1-2. This receptor was identified in a human donor with ulcerative colitis or Crohn's disease, or a healthy co-twin of an affected twin (not recorded which). Input material: blood. CDR3 protein: CAISDPTENGYTF.